The next 5 T cell receptor beta chains were all read from a single sample in a study of blood T cell repertoires in COVID-19. Sequencing used immunoSEQ multiplex PCR; TCRdb keeps in-frame clones, though not all of them. The profile shows 42,000 or so clones, around 82% of them singletons. Specimen: peripheral blood. The source is an elderly man with acute or convalescent COVID-19.

The chain employs TRBV5-1 and TRBJ2-5; 8 bases are a match to TRBD2. Looked up from germline, CDR1 is SGHRS and CDR2 is YFSETQ. The CDR3 has 15 amino acids. V gave up 2 bases and J gave up 2 bases; unmatched junction bases: 5. The CDR3 is CASSFSSGYQETQYF. CDR3 nucleotide sequence: TGCGCCAGCAGCTTTTCTAGCGGGTATCAAGAGACCCAGTACTTC.

V is TRBV12-5 and J is TRBJ2-6; D is perhaps TRBD1 (6 bases). The CDR3 has 16 amino acids. V was shortened by 1 base and J by 1 base, with 8 bases between the two germline ends. Germline CDR1 reads LGHNT; CDR2 reads FRNRAP. This chain's CDR3 is CASGLAQGSGANVLTF. CDR3 sequence (DNA): TGTGCTAGTGGTTTGGCCCAGGGGTCTGGGGCCAACGTCCTGACTTTC.

V and J are TRBV3-1 (or the pseudogene TRBV3-2) and TRBJ2-1, with 13 nucleotides matching TRBD2. This CDR3 spans 18 amino acids. After removal of 6 bases from V and 0 bases from J, the junction contained 8 bases not matched to a gene. Germline V gene lookup returns CDR1 LGHDT and CDR2 YNNKEL (reference sequence). CDR3 coding DNA: TGTGCCAGCAGGGCCGGGACTAGCGGGGCAAGCTCCTACAATGAGCAGTTCTTC. It yields the protein CASRAGTSGASSYNEQFF.

The CDR3 region is CASSPEPNYGYTF. The CDR3 nucleotides read TGTGCCAGCAGTCCGGAGCCCAACTATGGCTACACCTTC. The J gene is TRBJ1-2, the V gene TRBV6-6; D is unresolved. The CDR3 contains 13 residues. V gave up 5 bases and J gave up 2 bases, with 9 bases separating them. Germline CDR1 reads MNHNY; CDR2 reads SVGAGI (reference sequence).

The chain recombines TRBV7-9 with TRBJ1-5; a possible D gene is TRBD1 (5 bases). Germline V gives CDR1 SEHNR, CDR2 FQNEAQ (reference sequence). The germline V and J ends were trimmed by 3 bases and 5 bases, with 11 bases remaining between them. The CDR3 runs 14 residues. CDR3 in DNA: TGTGCCAGCAGCTTTGACAGTGGGGATCAGCCCCAGCATTTT. Translation: CASSFDSGDQPQHF.